The next 29 T cell receptor beta chains were all read from a single sample in a study of blood T cell repertoires in COVID-19 (TCRdb year 2020). The protocol used for the library was the immunoSEQ multiplex PCR assay. TCRdb took over this immuneACCESS table, retaining in-frame rearrangements with V and J assigned. Such tables are incomplete; in checked studies, under half of the missing clones stem from an unresolved V gene, and the remainder is unexplained. This sample holds about 210,000 clones; 82% were observed only once. The top ten constitute around 8% of the sample. Sequenced: peripheral blood. The receptor source for this set is a woman between 55 and 75 years old with COVID-19, enrolled during active disease.

The V gene is TRBV29-1, the J gene TRBJ2-7; D uncertain. V lost 0 bases to trimming and J lost 4 bases, with 4 bases between them. The germline V gene encodes CDR1 SQVTM and CDR2 ANQGSEA. This CDR3 comprises 11 residues. In DNA, the CDR3 is TGCAGCGTTGAAGAGTTATACGAGCAGTACTTC. Its protein is CSVEELYEQYF.

This clone was counted between two and nine times. Written as DNA, the CDR3 is TGCGCCAGCAGCTTGGCCGGACAGTTCCAAGAGACCCAGTACTTC. Its protein is CASSLAGQFQETQYF. The gene calls are TRBV5-1 and TRBJ2-5; tentative D call: TRBD1 (6 bases). The CDR3 is 15 residues long. Between the trimmed V and J ends, which lost 0 bases and 1 base, there was a span of 10 bases. Germline values: CDR1 SGHRS, CDR2 YFSETQ. Variable domain in full (rest from reference TRBV5-1 and TRBJ2-5): KAGVTQTPRYLIKTRGQQVTLSCSPISGHRSVSWYQQTPGQGLQFLFEYFSETQRNKGNFPGRFSGRQFSNSRSEMNVSTLELGDSALYLCASSLAGQFQETQYFGPGTRLLVL.

J is TRBJ2-7 and V is TRBV7-9; D is uncertain. V was shortened by 5 bases and J by 3 bases, with 11 bases between the two germline ends. In germline, CDR1 is SEHNR, CDR2 FQNEAQ (reference sequence). CDR3 length: 13 amino acids. CDR3 protein: CASSAITDYEQYF. The CDR3 region has the DNA TGTGCCAGCAGCGCGATCACAGACTACGAGCAGTACTTC.

J is TRBJ1-2 and V is TRBV5-1, with D tentatively TRBD1 (5 bases). V lost 0 bases and J 2 bases, leaving 11 bases between the germline ends. CDR1 and CDR2 (germline): SGHRS, YFSETQ. This CDR3 comprises 15 residues. The CDR3 nucleotides are TGCGCCAGCAGCTTGGGAGGCAGGGTCAACTATGGCTACACCTTC. Its protein product is CASSLGGRVNYGYTF.

The genes are TRBV2 and TRBJ2-5; 7 bases agree with TRBD2. J gave up 1 base and V 5 bases, and 4 bases lay outside the gene matches. The CDR3 sequence is 14 residues long. Germline V CDR1 and CDR2: SNHLY, FYNNEI. The chain's CDR3 is CASSKTSSQETQYF. CDR3 in DNA: TGTGCCAGCAGTAAGACTAGCAGCCAAGAGACCCAGTACTTC.

The chain joins TRBV27 to TRBJ2-5; unclear D gene. V was clipped by 7 bases and J by 6 bases, with 15 bases between them. The CDR3 extends over 13 amino acids. CDR1 is MNHEY, CDR2 SMNVEV, per germline (reference sequence). The CDR3 loop is CASTPTGSQTQYF. The CDR3 coding sequence is TGTGCCAGCACCCCTACGGGTAGTCAGACCCAGTACTTC.

This chain links TRBV30 with TRBJ2-3; D is unclear. The CDR3 has 13 amino acids. Per the germline V gene, CDR1 is GTSNPN and CDR2 is SVGIG (reference sequence). Trimming removed 4 bases at V and 1 base at J, with 9 bases between. CDR3 residues: CAWISSGTDTQYF. The DNA for the CDR3 is TGTGCCTGGATATCCAGCGGCACAGATACGCAGTATTTT.

CDR3 nucleotides: TGTGCCAGCAGCTTGGGACAGGGTAAATACGAGCAGTACTTC. It yields the protein CASSLGQGKYEQYF. The chain has TRBV5-4 and TRBJ2-7, with 7 bases that match TRBD1. Germline CDR1 and CDR2: SGHNT and YYREEE (reference sequence). V trimming: 0 bases; J trimming: 4 bases; junction bases outside the gene matches: 4. This CDR3 has 14 residues.

The gene calls are TRBV28 and TRBJ2-3; D is ambiguous. Trimming took 2 bases from V and 7 from J, leaving 7 bases between them. The CDR3 is made up of 12 amino acids. From germline, CDR1 is MDHEN and CDR2 SYDVKM. Here the CDR3 DNA reads TGTGCCAGCAGTTTACCACTGAATACGCAGTATTTT. It specifies CASSLPLNTQYF.

This clone appeared a few times. The chain recombines TRBV11-3 with TRBJ2-2; 11 bases agree with TRBD2. V lost 4 bases and J lost 5; bases outside the gene matches: 6. This CDR3 region has 16 residues. Germline V gene data show CDR1 as SGHNT and CDR2 as YENEEA. CDR3 residues: CASSSPTSGATGELFF. CDR3 DNA sequence: TGTGCCAGCAGCTCCCCGACTAGCGGGGCGACCGGGGAGCTGTTTTTT.

The chain has TRBV4-3 and TRBJ2-7; a possible D gene is TRBD1 (6 bases). The CDR3 totals 16 residues. V lost 2 bases, J lost 2 bases, and 16 bases lay in between. Germline CDR1 LGHNA, CDR2 YSLEER. The CDR3 loop reads CASSQYGATGTYEQYF. The CDR3 region has the DNA TGCGCCAGCAGCCAATATGGGGCGACAGGTACCTACGAGCAGTACTTC.

This chain connects TRBV6-5 to TRBJ1-1, with TRBD1 matching 8 bases. V shed 5 bases, J shed 4 bases, and the junction held 9 bases outside the gene matches. This CDR3 has 15 residues. In germline, CDR1 is MNHEY, CDR2 SVGAGI. The CDR3 DNA reads TGTGCCAGCAGTCCGGACAGGGCCGGGGGCACTGAAGCTTTCTTT. This translates into CASSPDRAGGTEAFF.

The V gene is TRBV10-3, the J gene TRBJ2-1; 9 nucleotides align to TRBD1. The ends lost 6 bases at V and 3 bases at J; junction bases unmatched: 6. Germline values: CDR1 ENHRY, CDR2 SYGVKD. The CDR3 has 15 residues. The CDR3 is CAIRPTGGFYNEQFF. For the CDR3, the DNA is TGTGCCATCAGGCCGACAGGGGGTTTCTACAATGAGCAGTTCTTC.

This chain links TRBV27 with TRBJ1-6; D unresolved. V was trimmed by 7 bases and J by 0 bases, leaving 7 bases between them. CDR1 is MNHEY, CDR2 SMNVEV, per germline (reference sequence). The CDR3 extends over 14 amino acids. Here the CDR3 DNA reads TGTGCCAGCAAGTGGAGCTCCTATAATTCACCCCTCCACTTT. Its translation is CASKWSSYNSPLHF.

The chain combines TRBV6-5 with TRBJ1-2, with 7 nucleotides matching TRBD1. This CDR3 region has 13 residues. Germline CDR1 is MNHEY and CDR2 is SVGAGI. Germline trimming cut 8 bases from V and 6 bases from J; bases unmatched to any gene: 9. The CDR3 protein is CASFQNRGNGYTF. As DNA, the CDR3 is TGTGCCAGCTTTCAAAACAGGGGAAATGGCTACACCTTC.

This chain joins TRBV2 and TRBJ2-4; TRBD1 agrees at 7 bases. V shed 4 bases and J 8 bases; nucleotides not matched to a gene: 5. Germline CDR1 is SNHLY and CDR2 is FYNNEI. The CDR3 consists of 13 residues. The CDR3 DNA reads as TGTGCCAGCAGTGGACAGGGTTGGGACATTCAGTACTTC. Translated, it gives CASSGQGWDIQYF.

Only one count was recorded for this clone. V is TRBV19 and J is TRBJ1-6; 8 bases line up with TRBD1. Germline lookup yields CDR1 LNHDA and CDR2 SQIVND (reference sequence). Germline trimming cut 5 bases from V and 14 bases from J; bases unmatched to any gene: 11. CDR3 length equals 14 residues. The CDR3 region is CASSPGQAVKTLHF. The CDR3 DNA is TGTGCCAGTAGTCCGGGACAGGCCGTCAAAACCCTCCACTTT.

This clone was seen a few times. V and J are TRBV28 and TRBJ1-5; D is undetermined. V was shortened by 5 bases and J by 6 bases, with 14 bases between the two germline ends. Germline CDR1 reads MDHEN; CDR2 reads SYDVKM. CDR3 size: 14 residues. CDR3 bases: TGTGCCAGCAGTACTCCGGCGCCGGGTCAGCCCCAGCATTTT. This sequence encodes CASSTPAPGQPQHF.

The chain carries TRBV28 and TRBJ1-6; 7 positions match TRBD1. CDR1 and CDR2 from the germline V gene are MDHEN and SYDVKM. The CDR3 consists of 15 residues. V lost 5 bases to trimming and J lost 4 bases; unmatched junction nucleotides: 5. In DNA, the CDR3 is TGTGCCAGCAGTCCCCAGACAGGGTATAATTCACCCCTCCACTTT. It yields the protein CASSPQTGYNSPLHF.

This clone has a single count. The gene calls are TRBV21-1 and TRBJ2-7; the table's D gene call, TRBD1, was not cross checked with the DNA. TRBV21-1 is noted as a pseudogene. CDR3 length: 15 residues. CDR3 amino acids: CASSGKTGPSYEQYF. The CDR3, as DNA: TGTGCCAGCAGCGGGAAGACAGGGCCATCCTACGAGCAGTACTTC.

V usage is TRBV6-6 and J usage is TRBJ2-3, with TRBD2 identical over 13 bases. The CDR3 runs 14 residues. Germline V gives CDR1 MNHNY, CDR2 SVGAGI (reference sequence). Trimming cost V 9 bases and J 8 bases; bases outside gene matches: 8. The CDR3 DNA follows: TGTGCCAGTCGAAGGACTAGCGGGAGTGCTACGCAGTATTTT. Its protein product is CASRRTSGSATQYF.

This chain joins TRBV5-4 and TRBJ2-3, with TRBD2 matching 12 bases. V dropped 2 bases and J dropped 7; count of bases not matched to a gene: 8. Germline V gives CDR1 SGHNT, CDR2 YYREEE (reference sequence). CDR3 length: 16 amino acids. The DNA for the CDR3 is TGTGCCAGCAGCTTACCTAGCGGGGGGGCCCACTATACGCAGTATTTT. Translation gives CASSLPSGGAHYTQYF.

The chain carries TRBV5-1 and TRBJ2-1; the D gene is possibly TRBD2 (7 bases). The CDR3 contains 17 residues. V lost 1 base to trimming and J lost 0 bases, with 14 bases between them. Germline V gives CDR1 SGHRS, CDR2 YFSETQ. The CDR3 coding sequence is TGCGCCAGCAGCTTGTATGGGGGGGCAGCCTCCTACAATGAGCAGTTCTTC. This translates into CASSLYGGAASYNEQFF.

The gene calls are TRBV28 and TRBJ1-5; maybe TRBD1 (6 bases). Germline V CDR1 and CDR2: MDHEN, SYDVKM. V shed 7 bases and J shed 4 bases, with 14 bases lying between them. The CDR3 loop spans 14 amino acids. The CDR3 spells CASTATGPNQPQHF. CDR3 coding DNA: TGTGCCAGCACCGCGACAGGACCTAATCAGCCCCAGCATTTT.

This chain links TRBV7-2 with TRBJ2-7; D possibly corresponds to TRBD2 (5 bases). Trimming removed 8 bases at V and 1 base at J, with 9 bases between. CDR1 and CDR2 (germline): SGHTA, FQGNSA. CDR3 length: 12 amino acids. CDR3 region: CASGETSYEQYF. As DNA, the CDR3 is TGTGCCAGCGGGGAGACATCCTACGAGCAGTACTTC.

This chain links TRBV29-1 with TRBJ1-1; D may be TRBD1 (5 bases). V lost 4 bases to trimming and J lost 2 bases, with 8 bases between them. This CDR3 spans 12 amino acids. The V gene's germline CDR1 is SQVTM and CDR2 ANQGSEA. The CDR3 sequence is CSVGQSNTEAFF. The CDR3 nucleotides are TGCAGCGTTGGACAGAGTAACACTGAAGCTTTCTTT.

This clone was observed a few times. The chain joins TRBV5-8 to TRBJ1-2; D perhaps matches TRBD1 (5 bases). The CDR3 runs 13 residues. In germline, CDR1 is SGHTS, CDR2 YDEGEE. The V gene lost 3 bases and the J gene lost 8 bases, with 14 bases spanning the gap. In DNA, the CDR3 is TGTGCCAGCAGCTCTGCAGGGCTGGGGGGCTACACCTTC. Residues: CASSSAGLGGYTF. Complete variable domain (other parts from reference TRBV5-8 and TRBJ1-2): EAGVTQSPTHLIKTRGQQATLRCSPISGHTSVYWYQQALGLGLQFLLWYDEGEERNRGNFPPRFSGRQFPNYSSELNVNALELEDSALYLCASSSAGLGGYTFGSGTRLTVV.

V and J are TRBV5-6 and TRBJ1-6; no firm D call. The germline V gene encodes CDR1 SGHDT and CDR2 YYEEEE. CDR3 length: 15 residues. The V end lost 0 bases, the J end lost 5 bases, and 9 bases lay between the germline ends. The CDR3, as DNA: TGTGCCAGCAGCTTGGGTCCGACTAATAATTCACCCCTCCACTTT. This gives the protein CASSLGPTNNSPLHF.

V is TRBV6-5 and J is TRBJ1-2; no clear D gene. Germline values: CDR1 MNHEY, CDR2 SVGAGI. This CDR3 comprises 13 residues. The ends were cut back, 5 bases at V and 2 bases at J, with 9 bases in the middle. CDR3 residues: CASSLRRNYGYTF. The CDR3 DNA is TGTGCCAGCAGTCTGAGGAGGAACTATGGCTACACCTTC.